The sequence of this T cell receptor (beta chain) was determined in a study of T cell responses to AZD1222 COVID-19 vaccine. Turning to the study itself: Researchers grouped second doses given at about 4 or about 12 weeks into one pool.

Study-wide findings and caveats: Vaccine-associated CD4 TCRs ranged over spike, dominating at 160-218 and 743-854. Researchers took repertoire samples only after the peak T cell response had come. Nearly half of spike-specific TCRs reportedly target variant regions that are unmutated in the B.1.351 and B.1.1.7 variants.

Using immunoSEQ multiplex PCR, the repertoire was profiled, and TCRdb retains in-frame clones only, with some absent. The data show around 110,000 clones, more than 75% seen once. This clone occurred once. Antigen: not known. V was pared by 3 bases and J by 0 bases, with 18 bases between. CDR1 is GTSNPN, CDR2 SVGIG, per germline (reference sequence). CDR3 length equals 18 residues. This clonotype originated in an adult in good health. The sequencing used peripheral blood, collected on day 0 of AZD1222 vaccination. This chain joins TRBV30 and TRBJ1-6; D remains ambiguous. CDR3 coding DNA: TGTGCCTGGAGACGCGGGGAAGGAGCAAGCTCCTATAATTCACCCCTCCACTTT. Its protein is CAWRRGEGASSYNSPLHF. Looking up the rest from reference TRBV30 and TRBJ1-6 gives the full variable domain: SQTIHQWPATLVQPVGSPLSLECTVEGTSNPNLYWYRQAAGRGLQLLFYSVGIGQISSEVPQNLSASRPQDRQFILSSKKLLLSDSGFYLCAWRRGEGASSYNSPLHFGNGTRLTVT.